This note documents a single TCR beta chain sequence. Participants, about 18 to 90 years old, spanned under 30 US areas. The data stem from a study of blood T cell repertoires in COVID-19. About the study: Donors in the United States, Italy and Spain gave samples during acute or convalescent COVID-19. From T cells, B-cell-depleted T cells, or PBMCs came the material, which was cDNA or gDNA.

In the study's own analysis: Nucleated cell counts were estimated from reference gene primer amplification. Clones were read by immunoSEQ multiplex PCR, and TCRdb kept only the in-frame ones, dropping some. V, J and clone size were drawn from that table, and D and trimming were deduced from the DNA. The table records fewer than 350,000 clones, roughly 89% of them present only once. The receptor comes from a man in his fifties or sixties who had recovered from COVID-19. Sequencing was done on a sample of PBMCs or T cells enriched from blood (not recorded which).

The CDR3 DNA reads TGTGCCAGCAGTGTTGGGACTAGCTTCTACGAGCAGTACTTC. Translating it yields CASSVGTSFYEQYF. This sequence joins TRBV2 and TRBJ2-7, with 9 bases that match TRBD2. The CDR3 runs to 14 residues. V trimming: 4 bases; J trimming: 3 bases; junction bases outside the gene matches: 4. From germline, CDR1 is SNHLY and CDR2 FYNNEI.